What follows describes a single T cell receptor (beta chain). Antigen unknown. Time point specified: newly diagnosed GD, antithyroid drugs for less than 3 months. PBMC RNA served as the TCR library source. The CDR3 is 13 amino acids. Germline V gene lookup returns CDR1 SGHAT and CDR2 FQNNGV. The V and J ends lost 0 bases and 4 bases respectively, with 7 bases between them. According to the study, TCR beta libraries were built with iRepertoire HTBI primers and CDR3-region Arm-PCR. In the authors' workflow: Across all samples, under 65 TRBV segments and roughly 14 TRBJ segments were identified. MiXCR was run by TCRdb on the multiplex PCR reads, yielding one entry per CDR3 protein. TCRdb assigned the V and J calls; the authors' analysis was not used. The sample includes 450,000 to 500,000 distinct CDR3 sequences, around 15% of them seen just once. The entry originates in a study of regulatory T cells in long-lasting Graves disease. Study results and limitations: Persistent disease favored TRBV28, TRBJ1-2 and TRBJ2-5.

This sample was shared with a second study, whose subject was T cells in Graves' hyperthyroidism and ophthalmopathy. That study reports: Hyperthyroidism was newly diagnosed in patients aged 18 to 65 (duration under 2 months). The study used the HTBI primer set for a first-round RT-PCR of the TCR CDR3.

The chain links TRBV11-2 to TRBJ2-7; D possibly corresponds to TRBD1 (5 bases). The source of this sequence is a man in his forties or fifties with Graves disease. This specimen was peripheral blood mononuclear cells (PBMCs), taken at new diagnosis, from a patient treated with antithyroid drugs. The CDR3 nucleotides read TGTGCCAGCAGCTTAGAACAGGTTTACGAGCAGTACTTC. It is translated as CASSLEQVYEQYF.